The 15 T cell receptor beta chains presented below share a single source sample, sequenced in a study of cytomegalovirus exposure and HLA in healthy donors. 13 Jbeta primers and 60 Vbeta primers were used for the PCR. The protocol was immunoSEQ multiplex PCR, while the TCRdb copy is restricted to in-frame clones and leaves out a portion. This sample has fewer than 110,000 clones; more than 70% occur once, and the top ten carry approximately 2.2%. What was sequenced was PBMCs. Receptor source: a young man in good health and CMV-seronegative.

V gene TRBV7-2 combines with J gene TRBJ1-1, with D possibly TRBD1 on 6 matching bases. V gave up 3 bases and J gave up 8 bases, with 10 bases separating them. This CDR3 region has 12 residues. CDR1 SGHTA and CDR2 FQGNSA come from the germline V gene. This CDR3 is CASSFRTEEAFF. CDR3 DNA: TGTGCCAGCAGCTTTCGGACAGAAGAAGCTTTCTTT.

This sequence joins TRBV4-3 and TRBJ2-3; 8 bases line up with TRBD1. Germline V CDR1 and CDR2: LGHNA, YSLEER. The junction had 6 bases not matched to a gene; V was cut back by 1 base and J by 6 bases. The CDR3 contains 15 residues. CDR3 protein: CASSQGQGRLDTQYF. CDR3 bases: TGCGCCAGCAGCCAAGGACAGGGGCGATTGGATACGCAGTATTTT.

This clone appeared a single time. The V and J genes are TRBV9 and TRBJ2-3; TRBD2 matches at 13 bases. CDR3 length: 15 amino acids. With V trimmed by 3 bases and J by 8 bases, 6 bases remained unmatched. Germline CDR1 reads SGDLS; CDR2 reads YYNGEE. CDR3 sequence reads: CASSATLAGGTTQYF. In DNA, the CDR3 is TGTGCCAGCAGCGCAACACTAGCGGGGGGGACTACGCAGTATTTT.

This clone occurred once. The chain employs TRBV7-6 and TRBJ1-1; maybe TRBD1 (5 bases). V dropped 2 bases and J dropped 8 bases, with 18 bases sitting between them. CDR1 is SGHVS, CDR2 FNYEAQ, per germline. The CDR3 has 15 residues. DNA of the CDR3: TGTGCCAGCAGCTTAATCTCCCAGGGAGGTTCCGAAGCTTTCTTT. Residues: CASSLISQGGSEAFF.

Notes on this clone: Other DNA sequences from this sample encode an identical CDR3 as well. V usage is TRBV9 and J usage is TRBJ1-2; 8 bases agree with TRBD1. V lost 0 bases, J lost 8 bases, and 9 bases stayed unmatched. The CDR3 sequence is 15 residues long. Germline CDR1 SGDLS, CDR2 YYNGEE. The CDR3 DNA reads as TGTGCCAGCAGCGTAGCCCCGGGACAGGTTGTGGGCTACACCTTC. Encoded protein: CASSVAPGQVVGYTF.

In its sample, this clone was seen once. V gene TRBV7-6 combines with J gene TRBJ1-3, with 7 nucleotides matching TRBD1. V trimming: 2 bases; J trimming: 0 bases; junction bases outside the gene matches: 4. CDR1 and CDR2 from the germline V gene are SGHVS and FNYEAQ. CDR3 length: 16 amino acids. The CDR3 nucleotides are TGTGCCAGCAGCTTACGACAGGGAGACTCTGGAAACACCATATATTTT. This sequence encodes CASSLRQGDSGNTIYF. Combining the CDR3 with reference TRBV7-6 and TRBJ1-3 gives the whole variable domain GAGVSQSPRYKVTKRGQDVALRCDPISGHVSLYWYRQALGQGPEFLTYFNYEAQQDKSGLPNDRFSAERPEGSISTLTIQRTEQRDSAMYRCASSLRQGDSGNTIYFGEGSWLTVV.

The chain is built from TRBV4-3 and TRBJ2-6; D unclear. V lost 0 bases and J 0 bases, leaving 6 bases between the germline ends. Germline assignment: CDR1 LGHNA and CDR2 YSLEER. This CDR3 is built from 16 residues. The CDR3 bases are TGCGCCAGCAGCCAAGAACGGAGCTCTGGGGCCAACGTCCTGACTTTC. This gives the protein CASSQERSSGANVLTF.

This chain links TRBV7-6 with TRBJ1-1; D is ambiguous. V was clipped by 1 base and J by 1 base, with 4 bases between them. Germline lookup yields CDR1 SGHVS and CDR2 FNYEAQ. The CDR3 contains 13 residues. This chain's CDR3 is CASSLGQNTEAFF. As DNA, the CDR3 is TGTGCCAGCAGCTTAGGGCAGAACACTGAAGCTTTCTTT. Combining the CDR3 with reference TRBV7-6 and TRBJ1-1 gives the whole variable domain GAGVSQSPRYKVTKRGQDVALRCDPISGHVSLYWYRQALGQGPEFLTYFNYEAQQDKSGLPNDRFSAERPEGSISTLTIQRTEQRDSAMYRCASSLGQNTEAFFGQGTRLTVV.

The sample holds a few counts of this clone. As DNA, the CDR3 is TGTGCCACCGGGGAGGGAAGCACTGAAGCTTTCTTT. It yields the protein CATGEGSTEAFF. This chain connects TRBV21-1 to TRBJ1-1. TRBV21-1 is termed a pseudogene. The CDR3 covers 12 residues.

This CDR3 is CASSLGLGLAGESYEQYF. For the CDR3, the DNA is TGTGCCAGCAGCTTGGGGTTGGGACTAGCGGGGGAGTCCTACGAGCAGTACTTC. The gene calls are TRBV5-4 and TRBJ2-7; 14 bases fit TRBD2. Germline V CDR1 and CDR2: SGHNT, YYREEE (reference sequence). The V gene end was trimmed by 0 bases and the J gene end by 1 base; junction bases not matched to a gene: 6. The CDR3 is 18 residues long. Combining the CDR3 with reference TRBV5-4 and TRBJ2-7 gives the whole variable domain ETGVTQSPTHLIKTRGQQVTLRCSSQSGHNTVSWYQQALGQGPQFIFQYYREEENGRGNFPPRFSGLQFPNYSSELNVNALELDDSALYLCASSLGLGLAGESYEQYFGPGTRLTVT.

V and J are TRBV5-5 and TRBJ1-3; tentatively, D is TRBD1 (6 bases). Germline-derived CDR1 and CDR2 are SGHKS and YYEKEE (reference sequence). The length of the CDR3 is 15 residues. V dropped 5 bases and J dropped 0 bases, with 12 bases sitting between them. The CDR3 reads CASSQQGPSGNTIYF. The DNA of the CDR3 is TGTGCCAGCAGTCAACAGGGTCCCTCTGGAAACACCATATATTTT.

The CDR3 is CATSILGGGHKETQYF. The DNA for the CDR3 is TGTGCCACCAGCATATTGGGCGGGGGGCACAAAGAGACCCAGTACTTC. The chain has TRBV15 and TRBJ2-5; TRBD2 matches 8 bases. Germline CDR1 is LNHNV and CDR2 is YYDKDF (reference sequence). Losses at the gene ends were 4 bases for V and 3 bases for J; bases not matched to a gene: 10. The CDR3 covers 16 residues.

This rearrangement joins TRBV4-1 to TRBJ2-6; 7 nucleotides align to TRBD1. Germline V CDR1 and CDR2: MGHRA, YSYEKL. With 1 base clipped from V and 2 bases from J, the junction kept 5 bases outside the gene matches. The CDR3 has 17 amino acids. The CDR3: CASSQGVDRAGANVLTF. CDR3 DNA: TGCGCCAGCAGCCAAGGGGTAGACAGGGCTGGGGCCAACGTCCTGACTTTC.

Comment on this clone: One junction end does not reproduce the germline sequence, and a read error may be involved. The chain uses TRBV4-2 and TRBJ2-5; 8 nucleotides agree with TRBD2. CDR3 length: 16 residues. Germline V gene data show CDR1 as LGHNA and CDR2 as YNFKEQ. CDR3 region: CASSPLGGGPQGTQYF. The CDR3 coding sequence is TGTGCCAGCAGCCCTCTTGGCGGGGGGCCCCAAGGGACCCAGTACTTC.

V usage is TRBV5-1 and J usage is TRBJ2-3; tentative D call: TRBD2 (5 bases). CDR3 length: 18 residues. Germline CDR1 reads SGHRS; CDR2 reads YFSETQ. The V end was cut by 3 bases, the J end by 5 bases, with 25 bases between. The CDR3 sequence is CASSSLDRSAEEQDTQYF. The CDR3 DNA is TGCGCCAGCAGCTCGCTTGATCGATCTGCGGAGGAGCAAGATACGCAGTATTTT.